Listed below are T cell receptor beta chains from one sample, sequenced in a study of molecular identifiers for immune sequencing clone quantification. One entry per CDR3 protein results from TCRdb running MiXCR on the PCR reads. The profile covers 50,000 to 75,000 distinct CDR3 sequences, with 19% appearing a single time and more than 1.3% taken by the ten largest. The specimen sequenced was naive CD8+ T cells from blood, with Jurkat cell RNA spiked in. The receptors were sampled from a human donor in good health. Some libraries in this study had Jurkat cell RNA spiked in. CDR3s include the opening cysteine and the closing phenylalanine or tryptophan. A D gene is named only where the DNA matches it firmly. Where a row states a size, it is once, few, many or the class of an expanded clone; other rows omit it.

DNA,CDR3,size,D,V,J,length
TGTGCCAGCAGTTTGTATCCTAACACAGATACGCAGTATTTT,CASSLYPNTDTQYF,many,NA,TRBV27,TRBJ2-3,14
TGTGCCAGCAGTTACGGGGGGGAAGGGGTCAATGAGCAGTTCTTC,CASSYGGEGVNEQFF,NA,TRBD2,TRBV6-5,TRBJ2-1,15
TGTGCCAGCAGCACAATCACTGAAGCTTTCTTT,CASSTITEAFF,NA,NA,TRBV11-2,TRBJ1-1,11
TGTGCCAGCAGTTTGCTCGTGGGGAACACTGAAGTTTTCTTT,CASSLLVGNTEVFF,NA,NA,TRBV27,TRBJ1-1,14
TGTGCCAGCAGTGAAGCAGGGCAGGAGGACTCGTCGGGCTACACCTTC,CASSEAGQEDSSGYTF,many,NA,TRBV6-1,TRBJ1-2,16
TGTGCCAGCAGCTTAGGGGGACTACCGAGAGCTTCCTACGAGCAGTACTTC,CASSLGGLPRASYEQYF,NA,TRBD2,TRBV11-3,TRBJ2-7,17
TGTGCCAGCAGCTCCATAAATGAAAAACTGTTTTTT,CASSSINEKLFF,few,NA,TRBV6-1,TRBJ1-4,12
TGTGCCAGCAGCTCCGCCAAGGGGGGGCAGTCCTATCGCTACACCTTC,CASSSAKGGQSYRYTF,many,NA,TRBV7-9,TRBJ1-2,16
TGTGCCAGCAGCGTATGGCCTGGGGCCAACGTCCTGACTTTC,CASSVWPGANVLTF,many,NA,TRBV9,TRBJ2-6,14
TGTGCCAGCAGCGTAGAAAGTGGGAGGGCTAGCACAGATACGCAGTATTTT,CASSVESGRASTDTQYF,many,TRBD2,TRBV9,TRBJ2-3,17
TGTGCCAGCAGTTTATACTATACGCTACGAGAGACCCAGTACTTC,CASSLYYTLRETQYF,few,NA,TRBV27,TRBJ2-5,15
TGTGCCAGCAGTTTAGTCGGGGCCCACAATCAGCCCCAGCATTTT,CASSLVGAHNQPQHF,many,NA,TRBV27,TRBJ1-5,15
TGCGCCAGCAGCCAAGATGCGGGGACCTACGAGCAGTACTTC,CASSQDAGTYEQYF,many,NA,TRBV4-3,TRBJ2-7,14
TGTGCCAGCAGCTTACCGTTGAACACTGAAGCTTTCTTT,CASSLPLNTEAFF,many,NA,TRBV7-9,TRBJ1-1,13
TGTGCCAGCAGTTCCTATTCGACAGACCCCCTCTCTGGGGCCAACGTCCTGACTTTC,CASSSYSTDPLSGANVLTF,many,NA,TRBV12-3/TRBV12-4,TRBJ2-6,19
TGTGCCAGCAGCAGCAGGACTAGCGGGATCCAGAACAATGAGCAGTTCTTC,CASSSRTSGIQNNEQFF,once,TRBD2,TRBV28,TRBJ2-1,17
TGTGCCAGCAGCCCCGGGACAGGGGTGGCTGAAGCTTTCTTT,CASSPGTGVAEAFF,many,TRBD1,TRBV3-1,TRBJ1-1,14
TGTGCCTGGAGTGTAGGGGGACTAGCTCGCACCGGGGAGCTGTTTTTT,CAWSVGGLARTGELFF,many,TRBD2,TRBV30,TRBJ2-2,16
TGCAGCGTTGCCCATCCTAGGGCTACCTACAATGAGCAGTTCTTC,CSVAHPRATYNEQFF,many,NA,TRBV29-1,TRBJ2-1,15
TGCGCCAGCAGTGAGTGGCGGGAGGATACAGATACGCAGTATTTT,CASSEWREDTDTQYF,NA,TRBD2,TRBV10-1,TRBJ2-3,15
TGTGCCAGCAGTCCCGCACGGGACAGGGGGTACGAGCAGTACTTC,CASSPARDRGYEQYF,many,TRBD1,TRBV27,TRBJ2-7,15
TGTGCCATCAGTGACCCAGGGGGTAACAATGAGCAGTTCTTC,CAISDPGGNNEQFF,many,TRBD1,TRBV10-3,TRBJ2-1,14
TGTGCCAGCAGAAGGGACAGGCCACCAAGGATTTTAACTCAGCCCCAGCATTTT,CASRRDRPPRILTQPQHF,many,TRBD1,TRBV6-4,TRBJ1-5,18
TGTGCCAGCAGCCGGGGGGCAGGGAGGTACGGCAATCAGCCCCAGCATTTT,CASSRGAGRYGNQPQHF,many,NA,TRBV7-9,TRBJ1-5,17
TGCGCCAGCAGCCAAGAGGGTCAGGGGCCACCCTACGAGCAGTACTTC,CASSQEGQGPPYEQYF,many,NA,TRBV4-1,TRBJ2-7,16
TGTGCCAGCAGCCGACAGGAGGCCAATGAGCAGTTCTTC,CASSRQEANEQFF,many,NA,TRBV7-8,TRBJ2-1,13
TGTGCCAGCAGTATTTCCCCGTCCGGGGAGACCCAGTACTTC,CASSISPSGETQYF,NA,NA,TRBV12-3/TRBV12-4,TRBJ2-5,14
TGTGCCAGCAGTTACCTGTCACAGAGGAACACTGAAGCTTTCTTT,CASSYLSQRNTEAFF,many,NA,TRBV6-6,TRBJ1-1,15
TGTGCCACCAGTGATCCGACAGGGGGCTTCACAGATACGCAGTATTTT,CATSDPTGGFTDTQYF,few,TRBD1,TRBV24-1,TRBJ2-3,16
TGCAGTGCTAGAGAAAGTCGGCAGAGGGGTCAGCCCCAGCATTTT,CSARESRQRGQPQHF,many,NA,TRBV20-1,TRBJ1-5,15
TGTGCCAGCAGCCTGAATTCCTACGAGCAGTACTTC,CASSLNSYEQYF,many,NA,TRBV11-2,TRBJ2-7,12
TGCAGTGCTAGCAGCGGCCTCTCCTACAATGAGCAGTTCTTC,CSASSGLSYNEQFF,many,NA,TRBV20-1,TRBJ2-1,14
TGTGCCAGCAGCTCTCCCGGGACAGGGTACAACGAGCAGTACTTC,CASSSPGTGYNEQYF,many,TRBD1,TRBV7-2,TRBJ2-7,15
TGTGCCGGCAGTTACTCTGTGGCCCGGCTGGACACTGAAGCTTTCTTT,CAGSYSVARLDTEAFF,NA,NA,TRBV6-2/TRBV6-3,TRBJ1-1,16
TGTGCCAGCAGTTACTCAGCGGGGGGCAATGAGCAGTTCTTC,CASSYSAGGNEQFF,few,TRBD2,TRBV6-5,TRBJ2-1,14
TGTGCCAGCAGTTTGTTTCCGCAGGAAGGTCCAGATACGCAGTATTTT,CASSLFPQEGPDTQYF,many,NA,TRBV27,TRBJ2-3,16
TGCGCCAGCAGCTTGAGGCAGGGGCCTAGCACAGATACGCAGTATTTT,CASSLRQGPSTDTQYF,NA,NA,TRBV5-1,TRBJ2-3,16
TGTGCCTGGAGCGATTCCTCCTACGAGCAGTACTTC,CAWSDSSYEQYF,few,NA,TRBV30,TRBJ2-7,12
TGTGCCAGCATCGGAACTGCGGGGACTAGATTTCATGAGCAGTTCTTC,CASIGTAGTRFHEQFF,few,TRBD2,TRBV27,TRBJ2-1,16
TGTGCCAGCAGTTTCCGGGCCGGGGAAAAACTGTTTTTT,CASSFRAGEKLFF,many,NA,TRBV11-2,TRBJ1-4,13
TGTGCCAGTAGTATGGGTTCTGATACGCAGTATTTT,CASSMGSDTQYF,few,NA,TRBV19,TRBJ2-3,12
TGTGCCACCAGCAGAGTGGAGAATGAGCAGTTCTTC,CATSRVENEQFF,many,NA,TRBV15,TRBJ2-1,12
TGCAGTGCTAGAGGTGCGCAGAGCTCCTACGAGCAGTACTTC,CSARGAQSSYEQYF,many,NA,TRBV20-1,TRBJ2-7,14
TGTGCCAGCAGCTTAGTTGGGTTCACCGGGGAGCTGTTTTTT,CASSLVGFTGELFF,many,NA,TRBV7-9,TRBJ2-2,14
TGCGCCAGCAGCCAATTTCCAAGGACTAGCGGATACAATGAGCAGTTCTTC,CASSQFPRTSGYNEQFF,many,TRBD2,TRBV4-1,TRBJ2-1,17
TGTGCCACCAGTGAAACAGGGGAATTAGAGACCCAGTACTTC,CATSETGELETQYF,many,TRBD1,TRBV24-1,TRBJ2-5,14
TGTGCCAGTAAATTCGGCGGTGGCCAGCCCCAGCATTTT,CASKFGGGQPQHF,many,NA,TRBV19,TRBJ1-5,13
TGTGCCAGCAGACGGGACCAAGAGACCCAGTACTTC,CASRRDQETQYF,many,NA,TRBV6-2/TRBV6-3,TRBJ2-5,12
TGTGCCAGCAGCTTAACTGGCGGGAGGCCAAGCTCCTACGAGCAGTACTTC,CASSLTGGRPSSYEQYF,many,TRBD2,TRBV7-9,TRBJ2-7,17
TGCGCCAGCAGGAGACTAGCGGAGACCTACGAGCAGTACTTC,CASRRLAETYEQYF,NA,TRBD2,TRBV5-1,TRBJ2-7,14
TGTGCCAGCAGCTTAGTAAGCGGGCCAAGGTATACGCAGTATTTT,CASSLVSGPRYTQYF,many,NA,TRBV7-9,TRBJ2-3,15
TGTGCCACGCTGGTGGGCAGGGAAGAGTATTTAGGCACTGAAGCTTTCTTT,CATLVGREEYLGTEAFF,many,NA,TRBV7-9,TRBJ1-1,17
TGTGCCACTGCTAGCGGTTACAATGAGCAGTTCTTC,CATASGYNEQFF,few,TRBD2,TRBV12-3/TRBV12-4,TRBJ2-1,12
TGTGCCAGCAGCCATCCGGCGGGAGCAACAGATACGCAGTATTTT,CASSHPAGATDTQYF,many,TRBD2,TRBV3-1,TRBJ2-3,15
TGTGCCAGCAGCTTAGTCCCCCTCGAGCAGTTCTTC,CASSLVPLEQFF,NA,NA,TRBV7-9,TRBJ2-1,12
TGTGCCAGCAGCCTCCGTTATGTTAATGCCGGGGAGCTGTTTTTT,CASSLRYVNAGELFF,many,NA,TRBV14,TRBJ2-2,15
TGTGCCAGCGGAGAGGGGGCGGTTAATCAGCCCCAGCATTTT,CASGEGAVNQPQHF,many,TRBD1,TRBV27,TRBJ1-5,14
TGTGCCAGCGGGACCGGGACGGGATCTTCTCTCCTCCACTTT,CASGTGTGSSLLHF,NA,NA,TRBV12-3/TRBV12-4,TRBJ1-6,14
TGCGCCAGCAGCGCGGGGCACTACGAGCAGTACTTC,CASSAGHYEQYF,many,NA,TRBV10-2,TRBJ2-7,12